This TCR beta chain is drawn from a study of shared clonotypes between healthy human individuals. In the study overall: Every donor yielded three CD4 naive, three CD4 memory, two CD8 naive and one CD8 memory plate. Notes on the study in general: The study found lower generation probabilities in non-shared clonotypes than in those shared by all four donors.

The V gene lost 4 bases and the J gene lost 0 bases, with 7 bases spanning the gap. The CDR3 extends over 15 amino acids. Germline CDR1 reads MGHDK; CDR2 reads SYGVNS. In regard to this clone: No antigen is known for it.

Tens of thousands of T cell genomes (around 0.2 ug DNA) went into each sorted-subset replicate. The assay was immunoSEQ multiplex PCR, and TCRdb's table has in-frame clones only and misses some. The sample holds some 2,000,000 clones, 95% seen once. J is TRBJ2-6 and V is TRBV25-1; tentative D call: TRBD2 (5 bases). Source material: naive CD4+ T cells sorted from blood. Subset given: CD45RA+ positively selected. The source of this sequence is a man aged 18 to 30 in good health. The CDR3: CASSATSSGANVLTF. The CDR3 DNA sequence: TGTGCCAGCAGTGCTACTAGCTCTGGGGCCAACGTCCTGACTTTC.